This T cell receptor (beta chain) was retrieved from a study of Graves' ophthalmopathy and Graves' hyperthyroidism. General observations from the study: A classifier, a 13-signature model, separated ophthalmopathy from stable hyperthyroidism with approximately 88% sensitivity and approximately 81% specificity.

Germline V gene data show CDR1 as PRHDT and CDR2 as FYEKMQ (reference sequence). The V segment lost 2 bases and the J segment 2 bases; nucleotides outside the gene matches: 5. The CDR3 consists of 15 residues. This clonotype was found many times. The antigen is undetermined. Aged 18 to 65, the patients with hyperthyroidism had under 2 months' duration and were newly diagnosed. Pregnancy or lactation, uncontrolled infections and other autoimmune diseases were grounds for excluding patients. Amplified material comprised TCR beta CDR3 regions derived from RNA transcripts. The authors performed first-round RT-PCR with HTBI primers and then a second-round multiplex PCR. TCRdb reanalysed the multiplex PCR reads using MiXCR and keeps one entry per CDR3 protein. The table has 560,000 or so distinct CDR3 sequences, approximately 37% seen once.

This chain connects TRBV13 to TRBJ2-5; 7 bases are shared with TRBD1. The clonotype comes from an adult man with Graves' hyperthyroidism. Sequenced: peripheral blood or thyroid tissue (not recorded which). CDR3 residues: CASSLPGTAQETQYF. The CDR3 bases are TGTGCCAGCAGCTTACCCGGGACAGCACAAGAGACCCAGTACTTC.